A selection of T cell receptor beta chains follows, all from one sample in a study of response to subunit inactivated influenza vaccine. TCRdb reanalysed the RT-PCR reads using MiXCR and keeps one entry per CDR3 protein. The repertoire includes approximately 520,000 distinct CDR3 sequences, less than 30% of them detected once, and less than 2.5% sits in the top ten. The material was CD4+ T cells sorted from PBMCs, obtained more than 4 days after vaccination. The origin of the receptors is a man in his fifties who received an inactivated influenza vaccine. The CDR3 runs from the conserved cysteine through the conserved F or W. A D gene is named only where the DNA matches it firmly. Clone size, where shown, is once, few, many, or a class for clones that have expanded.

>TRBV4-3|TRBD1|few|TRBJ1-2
CASSQDLRGPF
TGCGCCAGCAGCCAAGATTTGAGGGGGCCCTTC
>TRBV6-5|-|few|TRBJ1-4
CASSYLGRAGEKLFF
TGTGCCAGCAGTTACTTGGGCAGGGCAGGTGAAAAACTGTTTTTT
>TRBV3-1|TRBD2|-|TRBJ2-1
CASSQWRASGSYNEQFF
TGTGCCAGCAGCCAATGGCGGGCTAGCGGGAGCTACAATGAGCAGTTCTTC
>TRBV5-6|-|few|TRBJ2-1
CASSTGTPLNNEQFF
TGTGCCAGCAGCACCGGGACTCCACTTAACAATGAGCAGTTCTTC
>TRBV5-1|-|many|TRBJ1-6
CASSEGSDNSPLHF
TGCGCCAGCAGTGAGGGTTCGGATAATTCACCCCTCCACTTT
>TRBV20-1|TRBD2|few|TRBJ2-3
CSAPLAGGVDTQYF
TGCAGTGCGCCTTTAGCGGGAGGAGTAGATACGCAGTATTTT
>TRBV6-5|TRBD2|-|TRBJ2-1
CASSYSRGRVDNEQFF
TGTGCCAGCAGTTACTCGCGCGGGAGGGTGGACAATGAGCAGTTCTTC
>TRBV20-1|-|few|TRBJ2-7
CSVSGQGYEQYF
TGCAGTGTTAGCGGTCAGGGCTACGAGCAGTACTTC
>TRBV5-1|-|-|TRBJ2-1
CASSNLGVGSSYNEQFF
TGCGCCAGCAGCAATCTGGGGGTGGGCAGCTCCTACAATGAGCAGTTCTTC
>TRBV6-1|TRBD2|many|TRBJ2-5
CASSPVMTSGSLGETQYF
TGTGCCAGCAGTCCCGTGATGACTAGCGGGAGTTTAGGGGAGACCCAGTACTTC
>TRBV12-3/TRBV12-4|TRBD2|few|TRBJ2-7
CASSTGLAGAYEQYF
TGTGCCAGCAGCACGGGACTAGCAGGGGCCTACGAGCAGTACTTC
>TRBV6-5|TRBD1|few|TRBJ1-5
CASSYPPDRERYSNQPQHF
TGTGCCAGCAGTTACCCCCCGGACAGGGAGAGATATAGCAATCAGCCCCAGCATTTT
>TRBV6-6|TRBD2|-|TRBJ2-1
CASSPTGRAWQFF
TGTGCCAGCAGTCCAACCGGGAGGGCTTGGCAGTTCTTC
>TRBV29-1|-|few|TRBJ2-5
CSVEGAGKQETQYF
TGCAGCGTTGAGGGCGCGGGGAAACAAGAGACCCAGTACTTC
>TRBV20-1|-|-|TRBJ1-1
CSASQNTEAFF
TGCAGTGCTAGTCAGAACACTGAAGCTTTCTTT
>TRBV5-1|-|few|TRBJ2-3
CASSWGGVGTDTQYF
TGCGCCAGCAGCTGGGGCGGGGTGGGCACAGATACGCAGTATTTT
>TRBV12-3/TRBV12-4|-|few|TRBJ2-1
CASSPGQNSYNEQFF
TGTGCCAGCAGCCCGGGACAAAACTCCTACAATGAGCAGTTCTTC
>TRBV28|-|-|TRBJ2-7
CATTGTYEQYF
TGTGCCACCACGGGGACCTACGAGCAGTACTTC
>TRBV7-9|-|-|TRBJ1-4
CASSRGGGAGEKLFF
TGTGCCAGCAGCCGGGGGGGAGGTGCCGGTGAAAAACTGTTTTTT
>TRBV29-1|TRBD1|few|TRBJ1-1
CSVIRQGANTEAFF
TGCAGCGTTATACGACAGGGGGCGAACACTGAAGCTTTCTTT
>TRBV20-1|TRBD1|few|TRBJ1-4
CSAPGQDEKLFF
TGCAGTGCACCGGGACAGGATGAAAAACTGTTTTTT
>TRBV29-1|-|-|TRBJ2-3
CSVGLRASTDTQYF
TGCAGCGTAGGCTTGCGGGCTAGCACAGATACGCAGTATTTT
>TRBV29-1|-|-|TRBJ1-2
CSVVNQGRGYTF
TGCAGCGTTGTAAATCAAGGGCGCGGCTACACCTTC
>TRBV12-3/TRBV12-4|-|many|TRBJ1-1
CASSLLENTEAFF
TGTGCCAGCAGTCTCCTTGAGAACACTGAAGCTTTCTTT
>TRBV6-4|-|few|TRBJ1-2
CASSDSSRPRYGYTF
TGTGCCAGCAGTGACTCGAGTAGGCCGAGGTATGGCTACACCTTC
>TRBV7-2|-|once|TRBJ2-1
CASSVSVNNEQFF
TGTGCCAGCAGCGTATCGGTTAACAATGAGCAGTTCTTC
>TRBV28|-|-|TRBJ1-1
CASRPRQLNTEAFF
TGTGCCAGCAGGCCCAGACAACTGAACACTGAAGCTTTCTTT
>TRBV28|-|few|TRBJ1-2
CASTIGDGYTF
TGTGCCAGCACGATCGGGGATGGCTACACCTTC
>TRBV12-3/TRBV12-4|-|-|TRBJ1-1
CASSLSLDREAFF
TGTGCCAGCAGTTTATCACTTGACAGAGAAGCTTTCTTT
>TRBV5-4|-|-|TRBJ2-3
CASSGMGERGTDTQYF
TGTGCCAGCAGCGGGATGGGGGAGCGGGGCACAGATACGCAGTATTTT
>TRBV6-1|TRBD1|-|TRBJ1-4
CASSRQGATNEKLFF
TGTGCCAGCAGCCGACAGGGGGCTACTAATGAAAAACTGTTTTTT
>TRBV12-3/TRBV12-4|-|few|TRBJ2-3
CASSSSRLEQYF
TGTGCCAGCAGTTCCAGTCGCTTGGAGCAGTATTTT
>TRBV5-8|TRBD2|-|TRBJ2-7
CASSLRGERHEQYF
TGTGCCAGCAGCTTGCGGGGGGAAAGGCACGAGCAGTACTTC
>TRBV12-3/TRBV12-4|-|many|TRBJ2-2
CASHGPANTGELFF
TGTGCCAGCCATGGGCCCGCGAACACCGGGGAGCTGTTTTTT
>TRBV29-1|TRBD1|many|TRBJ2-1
CSADRGYNEQFF
TGCAGCGCCGACAGGGGTTACAATGAGCAGTTCTTC
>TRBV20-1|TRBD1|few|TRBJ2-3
CSATPRQGARDTQYF
TGCAGTGCTACCCCCCGACAGGGGGCGCGAGATACGCAGTATTTT
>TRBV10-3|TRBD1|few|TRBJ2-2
CAISTTVGQGAIGELFF
TGTGCCATCAGCACAACTGTGGGACAGGGGGCGATCGGGGAGCTGTTTTTT
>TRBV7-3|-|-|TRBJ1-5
CASSPIDGSTGDNQPQHF
TGTGCCAGCAGCCCAATTGATGGTTCGACGGGTGATAATCAGCCCCAGCATTTT
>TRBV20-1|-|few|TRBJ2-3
CSAKKGPAADTQYF
TGCAGTGCTAAGAAGGGCCCGGCGGCAGATACGCAGTATTTT
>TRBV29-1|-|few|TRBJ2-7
CSVLDVTYEQYF
TGCAGCGTGCTGGACGTAACCTACGAGCAGTACTTC
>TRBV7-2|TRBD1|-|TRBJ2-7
CASSPVQGVYEQYF
TGTGCCAGCAGCCCGGTACAGGGGGTGTACGAGCAGTACTTC
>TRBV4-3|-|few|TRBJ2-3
CASSQEGRAADTQYF
TGCGCCAGCAGCCAAGAAGGCAGGGCGGCAGATACGCAGTATTTT
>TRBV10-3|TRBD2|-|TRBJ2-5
CAIRDPSGGAEETQYF
TGTGCCATCAGGGACCCTAGCGGGGGGGCCGAGGAGACCCAGTACTTC
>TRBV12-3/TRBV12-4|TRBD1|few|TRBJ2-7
CASSFSGQGPYEQYF
TGTGCCAGCAGTTTTTCGGGACAGGGTCCATACGAGCAGTACTTC
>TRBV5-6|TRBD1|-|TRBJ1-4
CASSLYGTGDEKLFF
TGTGCCAGCAGCCTTTACGGGACAGGGGATGAAAAACTGTTTTTT
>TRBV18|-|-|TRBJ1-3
CASSPPNLGENTIYF
TGTGCCAGCTCACCACCGAACCTTGGAGAAAACACCATATATTTT
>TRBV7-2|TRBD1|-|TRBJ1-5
CASSLVSVWTGHHPQHF
TGTGCCAGCAGCTTAGTCTCTGTTTGGACAGGGCATCATCCCCAGCATTTT
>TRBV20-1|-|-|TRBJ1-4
CSASRQRNEKLFF
TGCAGTGCTAGCCGACAGAGGAATGAAAAACTGTTTTTT
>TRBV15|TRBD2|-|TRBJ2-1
CATSRDTGLAGAQFF
TGTGCCACCAGCAGAGATACAGGACTAGCGGGGGCCCAGTTCTTC
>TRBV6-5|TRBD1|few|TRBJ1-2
CASSYGQGVDYTF
TGTGCCAGCAGTTACGGGCAGGGGGTAGACTACACCTTC
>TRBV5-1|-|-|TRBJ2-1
CASSSGEQSVYNEQFF
TGCGCCAGCAGCTCAGGGGAGCAGAGCGTCTACAATGAGCAGTTCTTC
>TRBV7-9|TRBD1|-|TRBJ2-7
CASSSDRGLSYEQYF
TGTGCCAGCAGCTCCGACAGGGGGCTTTCCTACGAGCAGTACTTC
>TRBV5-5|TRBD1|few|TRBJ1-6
CASSLGTGTNSPLHF
TGTGCCAGCAGCTTGGGGACAGGGACAAATTCACCCCTCCACTTT
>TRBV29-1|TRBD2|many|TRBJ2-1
CSVKVLAGGSEQFF
TGCAGCGTTAAAGTACTAGCGGGAGGGAGCGAGCAGTTCTTC
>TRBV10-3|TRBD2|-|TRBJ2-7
CAITGGERSYEQYF
TGTGCCATCACCGGGGGGGAGCGTTCCTACGAGCAGTACTTC
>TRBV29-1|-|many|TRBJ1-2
CSVFGDGYTF
TGCAGCGTTTTCGGGGACGGCTACACCTTC
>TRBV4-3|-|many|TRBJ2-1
CASSQDLGGGKYLNEQFF
TGCGCCAGCAGCCAAGATCTGGGGGGGGGCAAGTACCTGAATGAGCAGTTCTTC
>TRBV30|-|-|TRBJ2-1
CAWSVLYGTSYNEQFF
TGTGCCTGGAGTGTATTATATGGGACATCCTACAATGAGCAGTTCTTC
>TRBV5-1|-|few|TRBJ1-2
CASSNDEGYTF
TGCGCCAGCAGCAATGACGAAGGCTACACCTTC